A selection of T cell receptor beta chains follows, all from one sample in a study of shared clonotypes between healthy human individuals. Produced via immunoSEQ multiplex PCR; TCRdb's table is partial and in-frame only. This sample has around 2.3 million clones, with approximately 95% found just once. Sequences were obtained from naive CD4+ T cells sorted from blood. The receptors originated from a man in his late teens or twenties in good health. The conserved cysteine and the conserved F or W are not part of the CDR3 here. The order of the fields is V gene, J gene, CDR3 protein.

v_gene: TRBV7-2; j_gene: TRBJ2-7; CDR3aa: ASSLDPASSYEQY
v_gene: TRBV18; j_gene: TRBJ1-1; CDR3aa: ASSQNSVNTEAF
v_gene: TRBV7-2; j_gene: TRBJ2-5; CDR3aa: ASSPQTSEWETQY
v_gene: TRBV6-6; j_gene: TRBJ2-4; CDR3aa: ASRTQGAAKNIQY
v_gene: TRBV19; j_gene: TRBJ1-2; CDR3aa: ASIRDPRENYGYT
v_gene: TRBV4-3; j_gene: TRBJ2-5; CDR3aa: ASSHPGQDQETQY
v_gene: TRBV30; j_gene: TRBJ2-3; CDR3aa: AWSGGGSTQY
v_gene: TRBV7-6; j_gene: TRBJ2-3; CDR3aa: ASSANREPDTQY
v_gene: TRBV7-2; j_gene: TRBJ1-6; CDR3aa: ASSSSGGNSPLH
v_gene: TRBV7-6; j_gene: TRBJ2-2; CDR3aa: ASSLGQARSGELF
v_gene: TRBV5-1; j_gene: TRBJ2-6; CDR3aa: ASSLEGMGANVLT
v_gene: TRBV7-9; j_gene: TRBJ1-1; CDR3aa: ASSAGDRMNTEAF
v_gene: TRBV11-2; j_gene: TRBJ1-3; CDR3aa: ASSFSGNTIY
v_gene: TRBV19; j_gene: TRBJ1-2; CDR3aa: ASSPRDRGVRGYT
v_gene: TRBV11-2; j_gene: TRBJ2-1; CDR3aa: ASSPRDEQF
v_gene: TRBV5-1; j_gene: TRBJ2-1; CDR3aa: ASSQNPGQSYNEQF
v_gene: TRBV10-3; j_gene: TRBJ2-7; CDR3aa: AISDSEGGPVQY
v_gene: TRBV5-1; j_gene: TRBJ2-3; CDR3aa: ASSGRGDYTDTQY
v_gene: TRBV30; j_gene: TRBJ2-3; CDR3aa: AWSVVEGAQY
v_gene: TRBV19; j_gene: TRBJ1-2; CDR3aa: ASSSPSRPFYYGYT
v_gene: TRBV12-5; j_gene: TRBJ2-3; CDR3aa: ASGLVLPDTQY
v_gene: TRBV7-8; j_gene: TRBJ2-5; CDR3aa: ASSQLQGLIQETQY
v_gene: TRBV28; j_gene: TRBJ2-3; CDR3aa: ASTLAGGTDTQY
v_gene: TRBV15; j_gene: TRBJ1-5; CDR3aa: ATSRTWENSNQPQH
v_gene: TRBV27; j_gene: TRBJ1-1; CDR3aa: ASSLQRKNTEAF
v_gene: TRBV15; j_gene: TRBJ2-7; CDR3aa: ATSSDSARDSYEQY
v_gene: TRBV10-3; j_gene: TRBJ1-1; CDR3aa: AISEWGNTEAF
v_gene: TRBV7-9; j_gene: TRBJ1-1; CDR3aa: ASSSGDSRNTEAF
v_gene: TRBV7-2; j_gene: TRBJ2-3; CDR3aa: ASSSVAATDTQY
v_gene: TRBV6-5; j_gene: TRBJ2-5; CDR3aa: ASRRDSVVETQY
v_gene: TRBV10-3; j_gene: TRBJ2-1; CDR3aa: ASGTGRYNEQF
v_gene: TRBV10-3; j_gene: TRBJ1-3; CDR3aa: AISESYGMGNTIY
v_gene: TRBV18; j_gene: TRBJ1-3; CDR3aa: ASSPPGPGGNTIY
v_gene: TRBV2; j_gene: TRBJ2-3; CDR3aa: ASSERTGVGFGTQY
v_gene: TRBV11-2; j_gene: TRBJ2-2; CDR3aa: ASSSKVSNTGELF
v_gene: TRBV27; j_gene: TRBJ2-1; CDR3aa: ASKQEGGSYNEQF
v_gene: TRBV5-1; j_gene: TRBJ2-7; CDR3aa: ASSSGSFSSEQY
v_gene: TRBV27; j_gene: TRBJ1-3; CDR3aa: ASARVGLGNTIY
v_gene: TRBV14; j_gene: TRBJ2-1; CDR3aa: ASSQDPPGVSGGQGEQF
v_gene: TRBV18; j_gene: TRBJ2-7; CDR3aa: ASSPPSYEQY
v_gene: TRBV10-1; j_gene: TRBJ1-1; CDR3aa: ASSKQGPTEAF
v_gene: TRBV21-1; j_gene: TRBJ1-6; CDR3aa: ASSKKGTGLH
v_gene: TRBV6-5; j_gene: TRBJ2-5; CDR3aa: ASGNSDQY
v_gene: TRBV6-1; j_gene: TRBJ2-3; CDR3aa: ASMAGHPGDTQY
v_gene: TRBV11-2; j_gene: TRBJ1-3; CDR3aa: ASSSQGNTIY
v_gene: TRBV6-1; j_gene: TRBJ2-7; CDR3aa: ASSARQAPYEQY
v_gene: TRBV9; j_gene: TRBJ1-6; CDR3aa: ASSPSGAAGNSPLH
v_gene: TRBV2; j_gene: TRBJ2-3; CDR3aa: ASSRDHFTDTQY
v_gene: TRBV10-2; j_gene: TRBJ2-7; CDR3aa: ASSAIQGYEQY
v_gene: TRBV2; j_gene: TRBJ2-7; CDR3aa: ASASLGLAGGGEQY
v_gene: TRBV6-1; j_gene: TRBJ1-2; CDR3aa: ASSGDRGDNGYT